The 8 T cell receptor beta chains given below trace back to one sample, sequenced in a study of blood T cell repertoires in COVID-19. Measured with immunoSEQ multiplex PCR; TCRdb has only the in-frame clones, and not every one. The sample includes 140,000 or so clones, more than 80% seen only once; the top ten take roughly 9.6%. Sequencing input: peripheral blood. These receptor sequences come from a woman older than 75 with acute or convalescent COVID-19.

V gene TRBV5-6 combines with J gene TRBJ1-2, with a weak D call TRBD1 (6 bases). Germline V CDR1 and CDR2: SGHDT, YYEEEE. Trimming stripped 4 bases from V and 5 bases from J, with 15 bases between. CDR3 length: 14 residues. This CDR3 reads CASSPGTSRYGYTF. CDR3 coding DNA: TGTGCCAGCAGCCCAGGGACATCTCGATATGGCTACACCTTC.

The chain uses TRBV28 and TRBJ2-3; D not certain. This CDR3 is 13 amino acids long. Germline V gene lookup returns CDR1 MDHEN and CDR2 SYDVKM. The ends were cut back, 2 bases at V and 6 bases at J, with 9 bases in the middle. CDR3 residues: CASSLSPGDTQYF. DNA for the CDR3: TGTGCCAGCAGTTTAAGCCCCGGGGATACGCAGTATTTT.

V gene TRBV7-8 combines with J gene TRBJ2-3; D call uncertain. This CDR3 region has 14 residues. Germline CDR1 reads SGHVS; CDR2 reads FQNEAQ. V lost 3 bases and J 0 bases, leaving 7 bases between the germline ends. CDR3 DNA: TGTGCCAGCAGCTTTAGTACCAGCACAGATACGCAGTATTTT. It translates to CASSFSTSTDTQYF.

The chain has TRBV21-1 and TRBJ2-1; the table gives TRBD1 as D, unverified against the DNA. TRBV21-1 is a pseudogene locus. CDR3 length: 16 amino acids. CDR3 coding DNA: TGTGCCAGCAGCATACATCAAATCCTCCACTACAATGAGCAGTTCTTC. It specifies CASSIHQILHYNEQFF.

This chain joins TRBV5-1 and TRBJ1-1; maybe TRBD1 (5 bases). The CDR3 runs 14 residues. The V end was cut by 6 bases, the J end by 2 bases, with 14 bases between. The germline CDR1 and CDR2 sequences are SGHRS and YFSETQ. The CDR3 region has the DNA TGCGCCAGCACCCAGTCAAGGGGCAACACTGAAGCTTTCTTT. As protein: CASTQSRGNTEAFF.

The gene calls are TRBV28 and TRBJ1-1, with TRBD1 as a possible D gene (5 bases). V was shortened by 3 bases and J by 6 bases, with 14 bases between the two germline ends. The CDR3 covers 14 residues. Germline lookup yields CDR1 MDHEN and CDR2 SYDVKM. CDR3 nucleotide sequence: TGTGCCAGCAGTTTCCATGTTGGGGCCCCTGAAGCTTTCTTT. It translates to CASSFHVGAPEAFF.

The V and J genes are TRBV5-1 and TRBJ1-3, with D possibly being TRBD1 (5 bases). The CDR3 runs to 17 residues. V was clipped by 4 bases and J by 0 bases, with 17 bases between them. Germline V gene lookup returns CDR1 SGHRS and CDR2 YFSETQ. The CDR3 bases are TGCGCCAGCAGCCCTGTGGCAGGGAGGGTCTCTGGAAACACCATATATTTT. It is translated as CASSPVAGRVSGNTIYF.

V usage is TRBV5-1 and J usage is TRBJ1-2, with TRBD1 matching over 10 bases. Germline V gene lookup returns CDR1 SGHRS and CDR2 YFSETQ. V dropped 4 bases and J dropped 8; count of bases not matched to a gene: 5. CDR3 length: 13 amino acids. The CDR3 here is CASSTETGGGYTF. CDR3 coding DNA: TGCGCCAGCAGCACGGAGACAGGGGGCGGCTACACCTTC.